In its sample, the clone carrying this T cell receptor (beta chain) was seen many times. No antigen is known for it. This CDR3 is 12 amino acids long. V shed 6 bases and J 6 bases; nucleotides not matched to a gene: 7. The V gene's germline CDR1 is DFQATT and CDR2 SNEGSKA (reference sequence). This entry is derived from a study of T cells in Graves' hyperthyroidism and ophthalmopathy. Study-wide background: Peripheral blood was secured at the point of initial diagnosis, before any treatment.

Study results and limitations: Blood held most thyroid clonotypes expanded above 0.001 frequency. It was a median approximately six months before onset that the model predicted ophthalmopathy.

Diagnosing involved the use of clinical symptoms, serum thyroxine and TRAb, thyroid ultrasound and orbital computed tomography. The CDR3 regions of TCR beta were amplified from RNA transcripts. HTBI primers were employed in a first-round RT-PCR of the TCR CDR3. Via MiXCR, TCRdb re-called the multiplex PCR reads, giving one row per CDR3 protein. The data show hundreds of thousands of distinct CDR3 sequences, roughly 15% seen once. The clonotype originates from a woman aged 50 to 60 with Graves' ophthalmopathy. The rearrangement joins TRBV20-1 to TRBJ1-1, with 7 bases matching TRBD1. Sequencing was performed on blood. The CDR3 DNA reads as TGCAGTGCCCGCCCTGACAGGGCTGAAGCTTTCTTT. Residues: CSARPDRAEAFF.